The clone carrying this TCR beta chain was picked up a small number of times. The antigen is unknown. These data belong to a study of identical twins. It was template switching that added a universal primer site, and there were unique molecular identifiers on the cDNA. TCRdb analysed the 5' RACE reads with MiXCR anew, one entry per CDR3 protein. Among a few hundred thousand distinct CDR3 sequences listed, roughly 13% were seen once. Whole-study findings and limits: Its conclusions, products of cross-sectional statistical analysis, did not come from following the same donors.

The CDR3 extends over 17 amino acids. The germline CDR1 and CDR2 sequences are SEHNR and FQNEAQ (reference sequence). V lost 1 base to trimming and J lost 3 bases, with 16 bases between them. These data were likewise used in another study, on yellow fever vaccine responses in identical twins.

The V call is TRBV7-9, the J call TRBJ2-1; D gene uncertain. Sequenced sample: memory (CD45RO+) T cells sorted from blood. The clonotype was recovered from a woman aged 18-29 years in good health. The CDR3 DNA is TGTGCCAGCAGCTTAGGGGCCATGGGCACCCTCTACAATGAGCAGTTCTTC. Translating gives CASSLGAMGTLYNEQFF.